This T cell receptor (beta chain) is drawn from a study of OX40 agonist ivuxolimab in advanced cancers. Study details: Subjects had a mean age of around 63 years, with a range of 23 to 79; around 83% were male.

Study-wide results and caveats: At 0.1 to 3.0 mg/kg, CD4+ and CD8+ blood T cells expanded clonally by week 6.

Assay used: immunoSEQ multiplex PCR; TCRdb lists only in-frame clones, some missing. The table has 40,000 to 45,000 clones, roughly 90% seen once. This clone was detected once. The target antigen is unknown. The sample here was CD4+ or CD8+ T cells sorted from blood, taken in a trial of the OX40 agonist ivuxolimab. The receptor was derived from an adult with an advanced solid tumor such as melanoma, head and neck, liver or kidney cancer.

The CDR3 DNA is TGTGCCAGCACGGCGGGTCCCGACGGGGGCTACACCTTC. It translates to CASTAGPDGGYTF. The rearrangement uses TRBV6-6 and TRBJ1-2, with D unclear. Germline CDR1 reads MNHNY; CDR2 reads SVGAGI (reference sequence). CDR3 length equals 13 residues. The V gene lost 7 bases and the J gene lost 8 bases, with 17 bases spanning the gap.